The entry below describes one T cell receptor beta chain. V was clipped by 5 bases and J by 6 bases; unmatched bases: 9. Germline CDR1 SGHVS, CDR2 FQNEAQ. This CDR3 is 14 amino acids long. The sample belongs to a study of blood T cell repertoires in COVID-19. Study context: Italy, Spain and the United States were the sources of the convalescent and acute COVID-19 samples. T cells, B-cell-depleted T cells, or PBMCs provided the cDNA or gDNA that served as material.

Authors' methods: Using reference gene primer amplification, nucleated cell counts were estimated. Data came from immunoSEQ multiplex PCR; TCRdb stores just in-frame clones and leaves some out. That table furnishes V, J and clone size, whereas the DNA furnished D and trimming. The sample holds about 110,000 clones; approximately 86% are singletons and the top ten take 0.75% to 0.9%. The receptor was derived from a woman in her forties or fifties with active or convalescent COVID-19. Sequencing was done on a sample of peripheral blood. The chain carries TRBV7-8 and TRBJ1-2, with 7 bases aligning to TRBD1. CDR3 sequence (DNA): TGTGCCAGCAGCCGGGGACAGAAGATGGATGGCTACACCTTC. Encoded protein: CASSRGQKMDGYTF.